This paragraph covers one T cell receptor (beta chain) sequence. As originally analysed: Amplification with reference gene primers provided the estimates of nucleated cell counts. Clones were sequenced by immunoSEQ multiplex PCR, and TCRdb holds only the in-frame ones, with some missing. V, J and clone size are taken as reported in that table, and D and trimming were inferred from the DNA itself. The sample holds 200,000 to 250,000 clones, about 88% seen once. The CDR3 loop spans 15 amino acids. In germline, CDR1 is MDHEN, CDR2 SYDVKM. The ends were cut back, 2 bases at V and 2 bases at J, with 10 bases in the middle. The sample originates from a study of blood T cell repertoires in COVID-19. Study as a whole: From the United States, Italy and Spain came samples of acute and convalescent COVID-19. T cells, B-cell-depleted T cells, or PBMCs supplied cDNA or gDNA.

The clonotype originates from a woman aged 60-70 years with acute or convalescent COVID-19. The chain links TRBV28 to TRBJ2-1, with a tentative D call TRBD2 (6 bases). Sequencing input: peripheral blood. The chain's CDR3 is CASSLTGVTYNEQFF. DNA for the CDR3: TGTGCCAGCAGTTTAACGGGAGTCACCTACAATGAGCAGTTCTTC. The full variable domain, with the rest looked up from reference TRBV28 and TRBJ2-1, is DVKVTQSSRYLVKRTGEKVFLECVQDMDHENMFWYRQDPGLGLRLIYFSYDVKMKEKGDIPEGYSVSREKKERFSLILESASTNQTSMYLCASSLTGVTYNEQFFGPGTRLTVL.